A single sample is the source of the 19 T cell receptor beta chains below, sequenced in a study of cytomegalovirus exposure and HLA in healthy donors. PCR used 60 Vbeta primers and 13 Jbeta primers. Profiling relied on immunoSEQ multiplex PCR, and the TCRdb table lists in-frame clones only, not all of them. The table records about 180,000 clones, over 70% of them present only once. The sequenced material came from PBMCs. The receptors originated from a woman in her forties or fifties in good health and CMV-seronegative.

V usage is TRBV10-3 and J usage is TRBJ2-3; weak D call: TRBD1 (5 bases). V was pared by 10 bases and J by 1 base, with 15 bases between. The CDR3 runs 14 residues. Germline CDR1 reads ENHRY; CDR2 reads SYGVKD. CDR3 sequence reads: CATRPQGGTDTQYF. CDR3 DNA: TGTGCCACAAGACCCCAAGGGGGCACAGATACGCAGTATTTT.

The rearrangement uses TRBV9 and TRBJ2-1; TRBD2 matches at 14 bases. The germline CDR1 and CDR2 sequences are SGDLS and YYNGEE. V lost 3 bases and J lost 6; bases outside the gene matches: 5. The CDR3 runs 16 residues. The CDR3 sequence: CASSARLAGGLNEQFF. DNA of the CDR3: TGTGCCAGCAGCGCCCGACTAGCGGGAGGGCTCAATGAGCAGTTCTTC.

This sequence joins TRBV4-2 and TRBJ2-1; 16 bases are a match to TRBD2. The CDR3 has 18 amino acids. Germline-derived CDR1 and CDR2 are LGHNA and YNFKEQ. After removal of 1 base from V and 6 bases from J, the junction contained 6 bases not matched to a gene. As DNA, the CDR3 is TGTGCCAGCAGCCAAGCCGGGACTAGCGGGAGGGCGGGCAATGAGCAGTTCTTC. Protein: CASSQAGTSGRAGNEQFF.

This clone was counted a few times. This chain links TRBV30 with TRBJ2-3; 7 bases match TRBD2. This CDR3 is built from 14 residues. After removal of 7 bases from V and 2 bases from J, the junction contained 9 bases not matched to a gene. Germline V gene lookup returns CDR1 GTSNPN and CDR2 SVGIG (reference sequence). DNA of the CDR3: TGTGCCTTTTCCCGGGGGGTGGTCACAGATACGCAGTATTTT. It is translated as CAFSRGVVTDTQYF.

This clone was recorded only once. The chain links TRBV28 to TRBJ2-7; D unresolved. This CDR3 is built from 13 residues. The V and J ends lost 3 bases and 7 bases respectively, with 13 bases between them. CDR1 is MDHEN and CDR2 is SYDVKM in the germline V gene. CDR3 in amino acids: CASSLSPPREQYF. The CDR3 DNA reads TGTGCCAGCAGTTTGTCCCCGCCTAGGGAGCAGTACTTC.

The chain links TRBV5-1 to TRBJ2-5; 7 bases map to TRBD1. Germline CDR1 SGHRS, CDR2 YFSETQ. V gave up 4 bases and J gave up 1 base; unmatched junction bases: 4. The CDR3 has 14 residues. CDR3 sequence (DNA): TGCGCCAGCAGCCTCGGGACAGCCCAAGAGACCCAGTACTTC. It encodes CASSLGTAQETQYF.

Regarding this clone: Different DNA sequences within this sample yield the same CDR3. Here the CDR3 reads CASSSGQNTEAFF. The CDR3 DNA is TGTGCCAGCAGTTCTGGACAAAACACTGAAGCTTTCTTT. The V and J genes are TRBV28 and TRBJ1-1; perhaps TRBD1 as D (5 bases). The CDR3 loop spans 13 amino acids. Trimming took 4 bases from V and 2 from J, leaving 8 bases between them. The germline gives CDR1 MDHEN, CDR2 SYDVKM.

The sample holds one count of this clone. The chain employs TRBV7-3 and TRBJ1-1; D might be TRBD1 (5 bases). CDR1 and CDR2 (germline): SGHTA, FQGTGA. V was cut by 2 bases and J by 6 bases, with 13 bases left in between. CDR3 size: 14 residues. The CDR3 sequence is CASSLGGGSSEAFF. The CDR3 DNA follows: TGTGCCAGCAGCTTAGGGGGGGGTAGTTCTGAAGCTTTCTTT.

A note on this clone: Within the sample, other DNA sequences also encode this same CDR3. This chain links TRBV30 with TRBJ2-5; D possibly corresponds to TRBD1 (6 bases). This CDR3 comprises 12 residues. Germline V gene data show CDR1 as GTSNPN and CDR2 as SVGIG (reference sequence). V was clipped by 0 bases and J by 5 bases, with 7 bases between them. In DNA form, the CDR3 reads TGTGCCTGGAGTGTCCAGGGGGAGACCCAGTACTTC. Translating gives CAWSVQGETQYF.

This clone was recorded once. DNA for the CDR3: TGCAGCGGGGCCTTAGCGGGAGGAGAGACCCAGTACTTC. This gives the protein CSGALAGGETQYF. This chain uses TRBV29-1 with TRBJ2-5; 10 positions agree with TRBD2. V shed 7 bases and J 4 bases; nucleotides not matched to a gene: 6. This CDR3 is 13 amino acids long. The germline gives CDR1 SQVTM, CDR2 ANQGSEA.

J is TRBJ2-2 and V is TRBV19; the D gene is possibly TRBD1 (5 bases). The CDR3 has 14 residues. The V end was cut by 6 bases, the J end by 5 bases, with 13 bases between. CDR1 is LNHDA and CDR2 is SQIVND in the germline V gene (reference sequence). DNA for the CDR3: TGTGCCAGTAGCTGGCAGGGCGGTACCGGGGAGCTGTTTTTT. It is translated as CASSWQGGTGELFF.

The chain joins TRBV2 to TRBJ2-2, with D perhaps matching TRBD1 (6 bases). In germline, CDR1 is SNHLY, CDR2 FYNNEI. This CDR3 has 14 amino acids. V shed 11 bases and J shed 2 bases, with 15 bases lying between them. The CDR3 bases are TGTGCCGGGGTCCGGGACACTAACACCGGGGAGCTGTTTTTT. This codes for CAGVRDTNTGELFF.

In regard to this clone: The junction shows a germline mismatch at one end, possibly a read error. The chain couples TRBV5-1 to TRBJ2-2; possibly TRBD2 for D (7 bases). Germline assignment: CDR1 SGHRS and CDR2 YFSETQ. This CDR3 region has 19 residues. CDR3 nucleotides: TGCGCCAGCAGCCTCCTTGGTCGAAATCTAGGGGGGGACACCGGGGAGCTGCTTTTT. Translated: CASSLLGRNLGGDTGELLF. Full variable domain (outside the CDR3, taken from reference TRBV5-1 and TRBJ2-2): KAGVTQTPRYLIKTRGQQVTLSCSPISGHRSVSWYQQTPGQGLQFLFEYFSETQRNKGNFPGRFSGRQFSNSRSEMNVSTLELGDSALYLCASSLLGRNLGGDTGELLFGEGSRLTVL.

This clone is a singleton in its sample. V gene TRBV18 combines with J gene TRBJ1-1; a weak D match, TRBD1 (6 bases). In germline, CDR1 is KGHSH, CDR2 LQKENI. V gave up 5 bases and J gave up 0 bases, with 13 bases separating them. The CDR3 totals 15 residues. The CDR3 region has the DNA TGTGCCAGCTCATCTAGGACAGCCGTGAACACTGAAGCTTTCTTT. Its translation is CASSSRTAVNTEAFF.

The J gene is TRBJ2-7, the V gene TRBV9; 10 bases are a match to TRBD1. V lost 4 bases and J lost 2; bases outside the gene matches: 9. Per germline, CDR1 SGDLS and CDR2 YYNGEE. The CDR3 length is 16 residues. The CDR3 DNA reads TGTGCCAGCAGCATTCTCTCGGGACAGGGGCCCTACGAGCAGTACTTC. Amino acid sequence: CASSILSGQGPYEQYF. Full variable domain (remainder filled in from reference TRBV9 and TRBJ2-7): DSGVTQTPKHLITATGQRVTLRCSPRSGDLSVYWYQQSLDQGLQFLIQYYNGEERAKGNILERFSAQQFPDLHSELNLSSLELGDSALYFCASSILSGQGPYEQYFGPGTRLTVT.

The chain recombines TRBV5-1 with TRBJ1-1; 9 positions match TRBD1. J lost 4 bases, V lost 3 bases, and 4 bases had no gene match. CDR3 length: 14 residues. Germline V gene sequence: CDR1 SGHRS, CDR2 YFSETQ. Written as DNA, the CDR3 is TGCGCCAGCAGCTCGGGACAGGGTGCCACTGAAGCTTTCTTT. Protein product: CASSSGQGATEAFF. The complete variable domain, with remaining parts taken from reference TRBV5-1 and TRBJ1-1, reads KAGVTQTPRYLIKTRGQQVTLSCSPISGHRSVSWYQQTPGQGLQFLFEYFSETQRNKGNFPGRFSGRQFSNSRSEMNVSTLELGDSALYLCASSSGQGATEAFFGQGTRLTVV.

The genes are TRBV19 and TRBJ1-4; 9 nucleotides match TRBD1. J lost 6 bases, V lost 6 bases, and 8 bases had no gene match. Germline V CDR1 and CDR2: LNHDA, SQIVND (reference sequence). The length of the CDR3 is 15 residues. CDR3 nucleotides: TGTGCCAGTAGCCGCCCGGGACAGGGATATGAAAAACTGTTTTTT. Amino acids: CASSRPGQGYEKLFF. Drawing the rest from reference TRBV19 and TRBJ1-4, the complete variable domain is DGGITQSPKYLFRKEGQNVTLSCEQNLNHDAMYWYRQDPGQGLRLIYYSQIVNDFQKGDIAEGYSVSREKKESFPLTVTSAQKNPTAFYLCASSRPGQGYEKLFFGSGTQLSVL.

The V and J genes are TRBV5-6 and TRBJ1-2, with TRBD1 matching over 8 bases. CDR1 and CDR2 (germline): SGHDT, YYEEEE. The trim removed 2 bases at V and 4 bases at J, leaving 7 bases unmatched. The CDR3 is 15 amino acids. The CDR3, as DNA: TGTGCCAGCAGCTTATCAGGGGGCGCCGCCTATGGCTACACCTTC. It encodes CASSLSGGAAYGYTF.

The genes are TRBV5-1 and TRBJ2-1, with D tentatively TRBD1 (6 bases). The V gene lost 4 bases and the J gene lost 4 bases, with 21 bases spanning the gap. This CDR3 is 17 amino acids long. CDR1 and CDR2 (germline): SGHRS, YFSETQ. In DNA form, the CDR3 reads TGCGCCAGCAGCCTCATGACTGGGGGCGGAACTTACAATGAGCAGTTCTTC. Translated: CASSLMTGGGTYNEQFF. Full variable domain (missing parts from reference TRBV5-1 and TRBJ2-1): KAGVTQTPRYLIKTRGQQVTLSCSPISGHRSVSWYQQTPGQGLQFLFEYFSETQRNKGNFPGRFSGRQFSNSRSEMNVSTLELGDSALYLCASSLMTGGGTYNEQFFGPGTRLTVL.